This T cell receptor beta chain was documented in a study of blood T cell repertoires in COVID-19. Study details: Collection of acute and convalescent COVID-19 samples took place in the United States, Italy and Spain. Nucleic acid was either cDNA or gDNA, and it came from T cells, B-cell-depleted T cells, or PBMCs.

Trimming removed 2 bases at V and 0 bases at J, with 10 bases between. The germline gives CDR1 SGDLS, CDR2 YYNGEE. The CDR3 length is 15 residues. As originally analysed: Scientists estimated how many nucleated cells there were by amplifying reference gene primers. Data came from immunoSEQ multiplex PCR; TCRdb stores just in-frame clones and leaves some out. V and J calls and clone size follow that table, whereas D and trimming were derived from the DNA. The repertoire holds fewer than 85,000 clones, with 80% to 90% as singletons. Sequenced sample: peripheral blood. This receptor was taken from a man between 50 and 59 years old with active COVID-19. The J gene is TRBJ2-3, the V gene TRBV9, with a tentative D call TRBD2 (6 bases). Here the CDR3 reads CASSVSGPSTDTQYF. The CDR3 bases are TGTGCCAGCAGCGTTAGCGGACCTAGCACAGATACGCAGTATTTT.